The 4 T cell receptor beta chains below were found in one sample sequenced in a study of cytomegalovirus exposure and HLA in healthy donors. The data were produced by immunoSEQ multiplex PCR, yet TCRdb's version contains in-frame clones alone and is incomplete. The sample shows around 180,000 clones, around 84% of them seen only once. The sequencing sample was made of PBMCs. Receptors originate from a man aged 18 to 30 in good health and CMV-seropositive.

The gene calls are TRBV7-9 and TRBJ2-7; 8 bases agree with TRBD2. Trimming took 5 bases from V and 4 from J; bases not matched to a gene: 10. This CDR3 is 15 amino acids long. The V gene's germline CDR1 is SEHNR and CDR2 FQNEAQ (reference sequence). The CDR3 coding sequence is TGTGCCAGCAGCGTAACCGGGACTAGAGCTTACGAGCAGTACTTC. This sequence encodes CASSVTGTRAYEQYF. Filled out from reference TRBV7-9 and TRBJ2-7, the complete variable domain reads DTGVSQNPRHKITKRGQNVTFRCDPISEHNRLYWYRQTLGQGPEFLTYFQNEAQLEKSRLLSDRFSAERPKGSFSTLEIQRTEQGDSAMYLCASSVTGTRAYEQYFGPGTRLTVT.

This chain links TRBV2 with TRBJ1-5; maybe TRBD1 (6 bases). V lost 7 bases and J lost 0, with 13 bases in between. The CDR3 runs to 15 residues. Germline CDR1 SNHLY, CDR2 FYNNEI. The CDR3, as DNA: TGTGCCAGCAAAGATCAGGGGTATAGCAATCAGCCCCAGCATTTT. The encoded protein is CASKDQGYSNQPQHF.

Details on this clone: One end of the junction is discordant with germline, which a read error may explain. The rearrangement uses TRBV6-5 and TRBJ2-7; TRBD2 might be the D (5 bases). Looked up from germline, CDR1 is MNHEY and CDR2 is SVGAGI. The CDR3 runs to 12 residues. The CDR3 DNA follows: TGTGCCAGCAGTCCCGTCTCCCTTATGCGGGACTTC. It yields the protein CASSPVSLMRDF.

The chain links TRBV9 to TRBJ1-4; D may be TRBD1 (5 bases). The CDR3 totals 15 residues. Germline V CDR1 and CDR2: SGDLS, YYNGEE. Trimming took off 3 bases at V and 7 bases at J, with 16 bases between the two ends. This chain's CDR3 is CASSGRDGRGEKLFF. Here the CDR3 DNA reads TGTGCCAGCAGCGGCCGGGACGGGAGAGGTGAAAAACTGTTTTTT.